A selection of T cell receptor beta chains follows, all from one sample in a study of T cell responses to AZD1222 COVID-19 vaccine. Libraries were prepared by immunoSEQ multiplex PCR; TCRdb keeps only in-frame clonotypes and omits some of them. The table includes more than 85,000 clones, about 94% detected once. This specimen consisted of peripheral blood, obtained 28 days after the second AZD1222 dose. The receptors here all came from an adult who received the AZD1222 COVID-19 vaccine. Each CDR3 is given without its conserved first and last residue.

TRBJ2-2,TRBV3-1/TRBV3-2,ATEDRGYRETGELF
TRBJ1-5,TRBV6-1,ASSEGAGGQPQH
TRBJ1-3,TRBV4-1,ASRGTPGNTIY
TRBJ2-2,TRBV12-5,ASGAVNTGELF
TRBJ1-2,TRBV6-5,ASSSLQGLA
TRBJ1-1,TRBV5-1,ATSRDRGMNTEAF
TRBJ2-7,TRBV10-3,AIRGPGTYEQY
TRBJ1-5,TRBV6-6,ASSPIRSGGGRGRPQH
TRBJ2-1,TRBV5-4,ASSSPIGGDYNEQF
TRBJ1-3,TRBV7-2,ASSVTTVGGNTIY
TRBJ1-5,TRBV3-1/TRBV3-2,ASSQDGGASNQPQH
TRBJ2-1,TRBV11-2,ASSLQDFEQF
TRBJ2-2,TRBV5-1,ASSLRTSHTGELF
TRBJ1-6,TRBV7-6,ASSLGSSYNSPLH
TRBJ1-3,TRBV10-2,ASSEGWALTSGNTIY
TRBJ2-5,TRBV5-1,ASSPGRAKETQY
TRBJ2-2,TRBV11-2,ASSLRLLGITYTGELF
TRBJ1-1,TRBV11-2,ASSWAGVGVNTEAF
TRBJ1-4,TRBV5-1,ASSTGGLNEKLF
TRBJ1-5,TRBV18,ASSPGQGGTYQPQH
TRBJ1-6,TRBV19,ASSLAGFNSPLH
TRBJ1-1,TRBV5-6,ASSKDWGTEAF
TRBJ2-2,TRBV7-8,ASSSATSGGTGELF
TRBJ2-3,TRBV4-2,ASSQVGGRDPTDTQY
TRBJ2-7,TRBV6-6,ASSSPTGDPYEQY
TRBJ1-2,TRBV19,ASTDSSYGYT
TRBJ1-6,TRBV19,ASSGKGRTGNSYNSPLH
TRBJ1-3,TRBV4-1,ASSQVSGFAGNTIY
TRBJ2-6,TRBV2,ASSSLGSGANVLT
TRBJ1-1,TRBV18,ASSGQNTEAF
TRBJ1-1,TRBV18,ASSPGSRDTEAF
TRBJ1-2,TRBV5-1,ASSTIDRGRANYGYT
TRBJ1-6,TRBV5-1,ASSLTGTGGLSSYNSPLH
TRBJ2-7,TRBV7-9,ASQNQQGGRHEQY
TRBJ2-2,TRBV7-9,ASSPPGLAGAGELF
TRBJ2-3,TRBV3-1/TRBV3-2,ASSPGDTQY
TRBJ1-1,TRBV3-1/TRBV3-2,ASSQALPSYHLLNEAF
TRBJ1-2,TRBV27,ASSLGYGYT
TRBJ2-2,TRBV27,ASSLSGSGGAHGELF
TRBJ2-1,TRBV5-4,ASSLASENEQF
TRBJ1-1,TRBV5-6,ASSLPPGSTEAF
TRBJ1-6,TRBV11-2,ASSLSNLGAYSPLH
TRBJ1-3,TRBV19,ASSKDSSGNTIY
TRBJ2-7,TRBV11-2,ASSLSTGLYEQY
TRBJ1-1,TRBV6-5,ASSYGGMNTEAF
TRBJ1-2,TRBV19,ASSIVNLGRDGYT
TRBJ1-2,TRBV5-6,ASSLGDRGKGYT
TRBJ2-2,TRBV15,ATGQNRARNTGELF
TRBJ1-1,TRBV5-1,ASSLNSGRTEAF
TRBJ1-2,TRBV3-1/TRBV3-2,ASSLFRTGSYGYT
TRBJ1-2,TRBV28,ASSETGLDGYT
TRBJ1-1,TRBV3-1/TRBV3-2,ASSQWQGKEAF
TRBJ1-5,TRBV18,ASSPSNQPQH
TRBJ1-3,TRBV6-5,ASSYSGGRGNTIY
TRBJ1-5,TRBV12-3/TRBV12-4,ASSFRRNQPQH